The clone carrying this T cell receptor beta chain has at least ten counts. Its antigen is undetermined. The V end was cut by 5 bases, the J end by 13 bases, with 24 bases between. CDR1 and CDR2 (germline): SGHTA, FQGTGA. The CDR3 loop spans 15 amino acids. The data were taken from a study of T cells after yellow fever vaccination. Regarding the study as a whole: It was the secondary response that reached its peak faster, day 5 versus 15, but it was weaker. The study noted that FACS-sorted repertoires could contain abundant clonotypes contaminating from the bulk population. After the booster, over 95% of CD4 and about 90% of CD8 primary-response clones were re-detected.

Template-switching 5'RACE yielded the TCR cDNA; a universal primer site and UMIs were added in the process. TCRdb analysed the 5' RACE reads with MiXCR anew, one entry per CDR3 protein. The table records 300,000 to 400,000 distinct CDR3 sequences, around 6.4% of them present only once. This chain joins TRBV7-3 and TRBJ2-1; D perhaps matches TRBD1 (7 bases). The sequence came from a man aged 30 to 39 who received the YFV17D yellow fever vaccine. Sequenced material: PBMCs, taken 5 days after the yellow fever booster vaccination. DNA for the CDR3: TGTGCCAGCAGCCAAACCGGAGGGGGCTATTCCCCACAGTTCTTC. Translating gives CASSQTGGGYSPQFF. Looking up the rest from reference TRBV7-3 and TRBJ2-1 gives the full variable domain: GAGVSQTPSNKVTEKGKYVELRCDPISGHTALYWYRQSLGQGPEFLIYFQGTGAADDSGLPNDRFFAVRPEGSVSTLKIQRTERGDSAVYLCASSQTGGGYSPQFFGPGTRLTVL.